The 26 T cell receptor beta chains reported below all come from one sample, sequenced in a study of blood T cell repertoires in COVID-19. Only in-frame clones appear in the TCRdb table, and some are missing; sequencing was by immunoSEQ multiplex PCR. The sample shows about 200,000 clones, roughly 88% of them seen only once. The sequenced sample consisted of peripheral blood. These receptors were taken from a human donor in a cohort sampled during active COVID-19.

The chain carries TRBV10-3 and TRBJ1-2, with TRBD1 as a possible D gene (6 bases). Between the trimmed V and J ends, which lost 10 bases and 0 bases, there was a span of 18 bases. The CDR3 has 15 amino acids. Germline-derived CDR1 and CDR2 are ENHRY and SYGVKD. CDR3 DNA: TGTGCCACAAGGCCCGGGGGGGCTTCTAACTATGGCTACACCTTC. The encoded protein is CATRPGGASNYGYTF.

The chain joins TRBV3-1 (or the pseudogene TRBV3-2) to TRBJ1-2, with D possibly being TRBD1 (6 bases). Trimming cost V 4 bases and J 5 bases, with 17 bases left between them. This CDR3 is 15 amino acids long. Germline V CDR1 and CDR2: LGHDT, YNNKEL (reference sequence). CDR3 region: CASSPPQGHKYGYTF. The CDR3 region has the DNA TGTGCCAGCAGCCCCCCCCAGGGGCATAAGTATGGCTACACCTTC.

This chain connects TRBV5-6 to TRBJ1-5; D is unresolved. The CDR3 is made up of 13 amino acids. The germline V gene encodes CDR1 SGHDT and CDR2 YYEEEE. The V and J ends lost 3 bases and 1 base respectively, with 5 bases between them. The DNA for the CDR3 is TGTGCCAGCAGCTATCGGAGCAATCAGCCCCAGCATTTT. Translating it yields CASSYRSNQPQHF.

The chain is built from TRBV6-6 and TRBJ2-2; maybe TRBD1 (5 bases). This CDR3 spans 12 amino acids. CDR1 is MNHNY and CDR2 is SVGAGI in the germline V gene (reference sequence). V lost 2 bases, J lost 8 bases, and 6 bases lay in between. CDR3: CASSYGAGELFF. CDR3 nucleotide sequence: TGTGCCAGCAGTTACGGGGCGGGGGAGCTGTTTTTT.

This chain uses TRBV7-9 with TRBJ2-3, with 7 positions matching TRBD1. This CDR3 is built from 15 residues. The germline V gene has CDR1 SEHNR and CDR2 FQNEAQ (reference sequence). After removal of 2 bases from V and 4 bases from J, the junction contained 6 bases not matched to a gene. The CDR3 reads CASSLHGTDPDTQYF. The CDR3 nucleotides read TGTGCCAGCAGCTTACACGGGACAGATCCAGATACGCAGTATTTT.

This clone was recorded once. The chain is built from TRBV6-1 and TRBJ2-6, with D unresolved. This CDR3 comprises 16 residues. The ends were cut back, 0 bases at V and 0 bases at J, with 6 bases in the middle. CDR1 and CDR2 (germline): MNHNS, SASEGT. DNA of the CDR3: TGTGCCAGCAGTGAAGCCTACAGCTCTGGGGCCAACGTCCTGACTTTC. This codes for CASSEAYSSGANVLTF.

The CDR3, as DNA: TGTGCCAGCAGCTTCAAGGGGCGATACGAGCAGTACTTC. Translated: CASSFKGRYEQYF. The chain combines TRBV7-9 with TRBJ2-7; weak D call: TRBD1 (5 bases). Per the germline V gene, CDR1 is SEHNR and CDR2 is FQNEAQ (reference sequence). V lost 3 bases and J lost 4, with 10 bases in between. CDR3 length: 13 residues. The full variable domain, its missing parts supplied by reference TRBV7-9 and TRBJ2-7, is DTGVSQNPRHKITKRGQNVTFRCDPISEHNRLYWYRQTLGQGPEFLTYFQNEAQLEKSRLLSDRFSAERPKGSFSTLEIQRTEQGDSAMYLCASSFKGRYEQYFGPGTRLTVT.

This chain links TRBV18 with TRBJ2-3, with 9 bases matching TRBD2. This CDR3 has 15 amino acids. The V segment lost 1 base and the J segment 1 base; nucleotides outside the gene matches: 0. Germline CDR1 KGHSH, CDR2 LQKENI. The CDR3 DNA is TGTGCCAGCTCACCACGGACTAGCGGCACAGATACGCAGTATTTT. Its protein is CASSPRTSGTDTQYF.

The genes are TRBV4-2 and TRBJ2-7, with TRBD1 matching 8 bases. Germline V gives CDR1 LGHNA, CDR2 YNFKEQ. J lost 12 bases, V lost 3 bases, and 13 bases had no gene match. CDR3 length: 14 amino acids. CDR3 sequence: CASSQDPGTGLWYF. CDR3 DNA sequence: TGTGCCAGCAGCCAGGATCCCGGGACAGGACTGTGGTACTTC.

This sequence joins TRBV5-1 and TRBJ2-1, with D possibly TRBD2 on 6 matching bases. Germline V CDR1 and CDR2: SGHRS, YFSETQ. V shed 2 bases and J shed 5 bases, with 8 bases lying between them. The CDR3 runs 13 residues. DNA for the CDR3: TGCGCCAGCAGCTTCACGGGAGACAATGAGCAGTTCTTC. Its protein product is CASSFTGDNEQFF.

The V call is TRBV7-8, the J call TRBJ1-5; tentatively, D is TRBD1 (6 bases). V was cut by 1 base and J by 6 bases, with 16 bases left in between. The CDR3 extends over 16 amino acids. Germline loops: CDR1 SGHVS, CDR2 FQNEAQ. The CDR3 coding sequence is TGTGCCAGCAGCTTAGGAAGGGCAGGGGAGGGTCAGCCCCAGCATTTT. Protein product: CASSLGRAGEGQPQHF.

This chain connects TRBV27 to TRBJ2-7; D gene unclear. V was clipped by 5 bases and J by 3 bases, with 11 bases between them. CDR1 is MNHEY, CDR2 SMNVEV, per germline (reference sequence). The CDR3 has 13 amino acids. CDR3 loop: CASSLYPSYEQYF. The CDR3 DNA sequence: TGTGCCAGCAGTCTATACCCCAGCTACGAGCAGTACTTC.

This clone has more than one count but fewer than ten. This chain joins TRBV14 and TRBJ1-6, with D perhaps TRBD1 (5 bases). This CDR3 comprises 16 residues. The germline V gene encodes CDR1 SGHDN and CDR2 FVKESK. The ends were cut back, 5 bases at V and 4 bases at J, with 15 bases in the middle. The CDR3 is CASSSRGGVYNSPLHF. The CDR3 nucleotides read TGTGCCAGCAGCTCCCGGGGGGGAGTTTATAATTCACCCCTCCACTTT.

This rearrangement joins TRBV19 to TRBJ2-7; 7 bases line up with TRBD2. This CDR3 spans 15 amino acids. CDR1 is LNHDA and CDR2 is SQIVND in the germline V gene (reference sequence). Trimming cost V 1 base and J 0 bases; bases outside gene matches: 3. The CDR3: CASSIVAGASYEQYF. The CDR3 DNA is TGTGCCAGTAGTATAGTCGCGGGAGCCTCCTACGAGCAGTACTTC.

The rearrangement joins TRBV28 to TRBJ2-1, with 10 bases fitting TRBD1. Germline loops: CDR1 MDHEN, CDR2 SYDVKM. This CDR3 spans 16 amino acids. V dropped 7 bases and J dropped 7; count of bases not matched to a gene: 13. The CDR3 DNA reads as TGTGCCAGCACTACACCCCGCCGGACAGGGGGAAATGAGCAGTTCTTC. This translates into CASTTPRRTGGNEQFF.

CDR3: CASSYRARGNEQFF. CDR3 sequence (DNA): TGTGCCAGCAGTTACCGGGCCCGGGGCAATGAGCAGTTCTTC. V is TRBV6-5 and J is TRBJ2-1, with D maybe TRBD2 (5 bases). Between the trimmed V and J ends, which lost 2 bases and 6 bases, there was a span of 11 bases. Germline V lookup: CDR1 MNHEY, CDR2 SVGAGI. The CDR3 is made up of 14 amino acids.

V gene TRBV28 combines with J gene TRBJ2-2; D unresolved. CDR3 length equals 13 residues. The V end lost 3 bases, the J end lost 6 bases, and 8 bases lay between the germline ends. The germline CDR1 and CDR2 sequences are MDHEN and SYDVKM. DNA of the CDR3: TGTGCCAGCAGTTTTATTCTATCCGGGGAGCTGTTTTTT. Protein sequence: CASSFILSGELFF.

The rearrangement joins TRBV6-5 to TRBJ1-3; no reliable D call. Trimming left V 0 bases short and J 2 bases short, with 8 bases between. Looked up from germline, CDR1 is MNHEY and CDR2 is SVGAGI. The CDR3 runs 15 residues. The CDR3 loop is CASSYSTVAGNTIYF. DNA of the CDR3: TGTGCCAGCAGTTACTCTACGGTTGCTGGAAACACCATATATTTT.

This chain links TRBV19 with TRBJ1-5, with 8 positions matching TRBD1. Germline V gene lookup returns CDR1 LNHDA and CDR2 SQIVND (reference sequence). The CDR3 has 17 amino acids. The ends lost 5 bases at V and 6 bases at J; junction bases unmatched: 15. Here the CDR3 DNA reads TGTGCCAGTAGTCTTTCCTGGGACAGGACGGGGGTTCAGCCCCAGCATTTT. Amino acid sequence: CASSLSWDRTGVQPQHF.

V and J are TRBV10-3 and TRBJ2-5; D not resolved. Trimming took 1 base from V and 5 from J, leaving 8 bases between them. The germline gives CDR1 ENHRY, CDR2 SYGVKD. CDR3 length equals 13 residues. The CDR3 DNA follows: TGTGCCATCAGTGAGTTTAGCATGGAGACCCAGTACTTC. It specifies CAISEFSMETQYF.

This chain links TRBV20-1 with TRBJ2-7; 8 nucleotides match TRBD1. The V segment lost 3 bases and the J segment 0 bases; nucleotides outside the gene matches: 4. Germline V CDR1 and CDR2: DFQATT, SNEGSKA (reference sequence). The CDR3 runs 14 residues. DNA for the CDR3: TGCAGTGCTAGTGACAGGGGATACTCCTACGAGCAGTACTTC. It encodes CSASDRGYSYEQYF.

This clone was recorded only once. The chain links TRBV11-2 to TRBJ1-2; D is possibly TRBD1 (6 bases). The CDR3 is 17 residues long. In germline, CDR1 is SGHAT, CDR2 FQNNGV. The V end lost 4 bases, the J end lost 3 bases, and 21 bases lay between the germline ends. CDR3 in DNA: TGTGCCAGCAGCTCGTGGCCCCCCACAGGGTCCGACTATGGCTACACCTTC. The encoded protein is CASSSWPPTGSDYGYTF.

This chain connects TRBV5-1 to TRBJ1-1; no firm D call. Trimming removed 3 bases at V and 8 bases at J, with 17 bases between. CDR1 and CDR2 (germline): SGHRS, YFSETQ. The CDR3 sequence is 14 residues long. CDR3 sequence (DNA): TGCGCCAGCAGCTCGCTCACAGCCCATGAAGAAGCTTTCTTT. It yields the protein CASSSLTAHEEAFF. Full variable domain (missing parts from reference TRBV5-1 and TRBJ1-1): KAGVTQTPRYLIKTRGQQVTLSCSPISGHRSVSWYQQTPGQGLQFLFEYFSETQRNKGNFPGRFSGRQFSNSRSEMNVSTLELGDSALYLCASSSLTAHEEAFFGQGTRLTVV.

Here the CDR3 reads CASSLAGGTSTDTQYF. CDR3 in DNA: TGTGCCAGCAGCTTGGCGGGGGGAACTAGCACAGATACGCAGTATTTT. V and J are TRBV5-4 and TRBJ2-3; TRBD2 agrees at 7 bases. CDR1 and CDR2 (germline): SGHNT, YYREEE (reference sequence). J lost 0 bases, V lost 0 bases, and 4 bases had no gene match. The CDR3 is 16 amino acids.

This chain links TRBV6-5 with TRBJ2-7; the D gene is possibly TRBD2 (6 bases). The CDR3 has 12 residues. The V end was cut by 5 bases, the J end by 12 bases, with 17 bases between. The germline V gene encodes CDR1 MNHEY and CDR2 SVGAGI. The CDR3 spells CASSPSYGGWYF. The CDR3 nucleotides are TGTGCCAGCAGTCCTTCGTACGGGGGATGGTACTTC.

This rearrangement joins TRBV5-1 to TRBJ2-5; TRBD2 matches 11 bases. The V gene end was trimmed by 0 bases and the J gene end by 1 base; junction bases not matched to a gene: 5. The CDR3 is made up of 17 amino acids. Germline loops: CDR1 SGHRS, CDR2 YFSETQ. The DNA for the CDR3 is TGCGCCAGCAGCTTGGAGCTAGCGGGAGGCCCCCAAGAGACCCAGTACTTC. Its translation: CASSLELAGGPQETQYF.